The 22 T cell receptor beta chains below all came from one sample that was sequenced in a study of PD-1 blockade in classical Hodgkin lymphoma (dated by TCRdb to about 2020). According to the study, the label for this sample's time point signals: cycle 2 day 1 (C2D1) of nivolumab. All trial patients had relapsed after autologous stem cell transplantation, with cohorts A, B and C differing in prior brentuximab vedotin exposure. Receptors were amplified or captured by the immunoSEQ multiplex PCR assay. The immuneACCESS repertoire file appears here via TCRdb, limited to in-frame rearrangements. These files lack a portion of the clones; in checked studies, under half of the deficit traces to unresolved V genes, and the cause of the others is not known. The sample table contains tens of thousands of clones; only one count was recorded for around 67% of them. The top ten clones comprise about 15% of the sample.

Sample: peripheral blood mononuclear cells (PBMCs), taken before the second cycle of nivolumab. The receptors were sampled from a human donor with classical Hodgkin lymphoma.

This clone has more than one count but fewer than ten. The rearrangement uses TRBV7-9 and TRBJ1-2; D ambiguous. Germline-derived CDR1 and CDR2 are SEHNR and FQNEAQ (reference sequence). This CDR3 comprises 15 residues. The ends were cut back, 1 base at V and 4 bases at J, with 13 bases in the middle. In DNA form, the CDR3 reads TGTGCCAGCAGCTTAGTTACCGGCGACGGCTATGGCTACACCTTC. Translating gives CASSLVTGDGYGYTF.

The chain employs TRBV5-1 and TRBJ1-1; D unresolved. The CDR3 has 15 amino acids. V lost 4 bases and J lost 0, with 13 bases in between. Germline loops: CDR1 SGHRS, CDR2 YFSETQ. The CDR3 sequence: CASSPGRGMNTEAFF. CDR3 nucleotide sequence: TGCGCCAGCAGCCCCGGACGGGGAATGAACACTGAAGCTTTCTTT.

The chain uses TRBV19 and TRBJ1-3; D gene ambiguous. The CDR3 runs to 14 residues. Trimming removed 3 bases at V and 2 bases at J, with 8 bases between. The germline gives CDR1 LNHDA, CDR2 SQIVND (reference sequence). This CDR3 reads CASSMQRAGNTIYF. DNA of the CDR3: TGTGCCAGTAGTATGCAGAGAGCTGGAAACACCATATATTTT.

In its sample, this clone is large. The CDR3 DNA follows: TGTGCCAGCAGCTCCGGCCCAAACTACGAGCAGTACTTC. Protein: CASSSGPNYEQYF. The rearrangement joins TRBV7-6 to TRBJ2-7; D not resolved. The CDR3 has 13 amino acids. The ends were cut back, 4 bases at V and 3 bases at J, with 10 bases in the middle. Looked up from germline, CDR1 is SGHVS and CDR2 is FNYEAQ. Filled out from reference TRBV7-6 and TRBJ2-7, the complete variable domain reads GAGVSQSPRYKVTKRGQDVALRCDPISGHVSLYWYRQALGQGPEFLTYFNYEAQQDKSGLPNDRFSAERPEGSISTLTIQRTEQRDSAMYRCASSSGPNYEQYFGPGTRLTVT.

This chain joins TRBV9 and TRBJ2-7; D is ambiguous. The CDR3 spans 13 residues. The V end lost 2 bases, the J end lost 3 bases, and 9 bases lay between the germline ends. In germline, CDR1 is SGDLS, CDR2 YYNGEE. CDR3 sequence: CASSVAPHYEQYF. CDR3 DNA sequence: TGTGCCAGCAGCGTTGCCCCTCACTACGAGCAGTACTTC.

This clone was seen a few times. The chain carries TRBV27 and TRBJ1-2, with 7 bases matching TRBD1. Unmatched junction bases numbered 8, after V lost 6 bases and J lost 7 bases. The CDR3 has 13 amino acids. The germline V gene encodes CDR1 MNHEY and CDR2 SMNVEV (reference sequence). The CDR3 sequence: CASSLQGPGGYTF. CDR3 DNA: TGTGCCAGCAGCCTACAGGGGCCGGGTGGCTACACCTTC.

The chain joins TRBV27 to TRBJ2-1; 11 bases fit TRBD2. CDR1 and CDR2 from the germline V gene are MNHEY and SMNVEV (reference sequence). The CDR3 totals 14 residues. The V segment lost 3 bases and the J segment 9 bases; nucleotides outside the gene matches: 4. The DNA for the CDR3 is TGTGCCAGCAGTTTTGGTCTAGCGGGAGGTGAGCAGTTCTTC. As protein: CASSFGLAGGEQFF.

The chain is built from TRBV28 and TRBJ2-4; D gene ambiguous. Germline CDR1 is MDHEN and CDR2 is SYDVKM. Trimming removed 4 bases from V and 3 bases from J, with 10 bases in between. The CDR3 totals 14 residues. CDR3 coding DNA: TGTGCCAGCAGTTATCCGGGCAACAAAAACATTCAGTACTTC. Amino acid sequence: CASSYPGNKNIQYF.

The rearrangement joins TRBV5-5 to TRBJ2-1; D may be TRBD2 (5 bases). V lost 3 bases, J lost 1 base, and 8 bases lay in between. Germline V gene sequence: CDR1 SGHKS, CDR2 YYEKEE (reference sequence). The CDR3 has 14 residues. This CDR3 reads CASSSGGSYNEQFF. Written as DNA, the CDR3 is TGTGCCAGCAGCTCAGGAGGTTCCTACAATGAGCAGTTCTTC.

This clone was found a few times. The chain couples TRBV6-5 to TRBJ1-5; TRBD1 matches 7 bases. The CDR3 is made up of 15 amino acids. The trim removed 6 bases at V and 4 bases at J, leaving 9 bases unmatched. Germline CDR1 MNHEY, CDR2 SVGAGI. CDR3 coding DNA: TGTGCCAGCAGCTTCGACAGGGACCCAAATCAGCCCCAGCATTTT. This sequence encodes CASSFDRDPNQPQHF.

V gene TRBV6-5 combines with J gene TRBJ2-7; D is tentatively TRBD1 or TRBD2 (5 bases each). CDR3 length equals 13 residues. Trimming removed 6 bases from V and 3 bases from J, with 12 bases in between. Germline loops: CDR1 MNHEY, CDR2 SVGAGI. The chain's CDR3 is CASRPGRHYEQYF. CDR3 coding DNA: TGTGCCAGCAGGCCGGGACGGCACTACGAGCAGTACTTC.

This clone was found a few times. The chain uses TRBV5-1 and TRBJ1-3, with no clear D. The germline V gene encodes CDR1 SGHRS and CDR2 YFSETQ. Trimming took 0 bases from V and 0 from J, leaving 4 bases between them. There are 14 residues in the CDR3. CDR3 sequence (DNA): TGCGCCAGCAGCTTGGGCCTCTCTGGAAACACCATATATTTT. Its protein product is CASSLGLSGNTIYF.

This clone was found a few times. The chain combines TRBV7-3 with TRBJ2-2; 9 nucleotides line up with TRBD1. Looked up from germline, CDR1 is SGHTA and CDR2 is FQGTGA. J was trimmed by 4 bases and V by 1 base; bases with no gene match: 1. CDR3 length equals 15 residues. The CDR3 DNA reads as TGTGCCAGCAGCTTAAGGACAGGGGCCACCGGGGAGCTGTTTTTT. Translated: CASSLRTGATGELFF.

V gene TRBV6-6 combines with J gene TRBJ1-5; TRBD1 matches 8 bases. The CDR3 has 14 residues. Germline CDR1 is MNHNY and CDR2 is SVGAGI (reference sequence). Trimming took 6 bases from V and 7 from J; bases not matched to a gene: 8. CDR3 protein: CASRVDREGQPQHF. The CDR3 DNA reads as TGTGCCAGCAGAGTGGACAGGGAGGGACAGCCCCAGCATTTT.

The chain carries TRBV7-8 and TRBJ1-4; possibly TRBD1 for D (6 bases). The CDR3 has 14 amino acids. CDR1 SGHVS and CDR2 FQNEAQ come from the germline V gene. Trimming shortened V by 4 bases and J by 4 bases, and 10 bases separated the two germline ends. CDR3 DNA: TGTGCCAGCAGCTCCCGGGGGCTTAATGAAAAACTGTTTTTT. This sequence encodes CASSSRGLNEKLFF.

A note on this clone: This sample includes further DNA sequences coding for the same CDR3. The V gene is TRBV29-1, the J gene TRBJ2-7; no clear D. The length of the CDR3 is 14 residues. Trimming took 4 bases from V and 0 from J, leaving 13 bases between them. From germline, CDR1 is SQVTM and CDR2 ANQGSEA. The CDR3 sequence: CSVVGQTSSYEQYF. The DNA for the CDR3 is TGCAGCGTTGTAGGCCAGACCAGCTCCTACGAGCAGTACTTC.

This clone was detected a few times. The chain recombines TRBV19 with TRBJ1-4; D is possibly TRBD1 (5 bases). V shed 5 bases and J shed 8 bases, with 12 bases lying between them. Germline CDR1 and CDR2: LNHDA and SQIVND (reference sequence). The CDR3 totals 13 residues. The CDR3 protein is CASSWARGEKLFF. The CDR3 bases are TGTGCCAGTAGTTGGGCACGGGGGGAAAAACTGTTTTTT. Full variable domain (remainder filled in from reference TRBV19 and TRBJ1-4): DGGITQSPKYLFRKEGQNVTLSCEQNLNHDAMYWYRQDPGQGLRLIYYSQIVNDFQKGDIAEGYSVSREKKESFPLTVTSAQKNPTAFYLCASSWARGEKLFFGSGTQLSVL.

This clone was detected once. J is TRBJ2-1 and V is TRBV4-2; D is possibly TRBD1 (6 bases). Germline assignment: CDR1 LGHNA and CDR2 YNFKEQ. CDR3 length: 17 amino acids. The V end was cut by 1 base, the J end by 4 bases, with 17 bases between. CDR3 coding DNA: TGTGCCAGCAGCCAAGGCCCCGGACAGACGGAATACAATGAGCAGTTCTTC. This sequence encodes CASSQGPGQTEYNEQFF.

This sequence joins TRBV6-1 and TRBJ1-2, with a possible D match to TRBD1 (6 bases). V was shortened by 5 bases and J by 4 bases, with 14 bases between the two germline ends. Germline assignment: CDR1 MNHNS and CDR2 SASEGT. The CDR3 length is 14 residues. Here the CDR3 reads CASSPVRGVYGYTF. The CDR3 DNA follows: TGTGCCAGCAGTCCCGTGAGGGGGGTCTATGGCTACACCTTC.

The rearrangement links TRBV28 to TRBJ2-7; TRBD1 matches at 11 bases. This CDR3 has 16 amino acids. Per the germline V gene, CDR1 is MDHEN and CDR2 is SYDVKM. J was trimmed by 2 bases and V by 1 base; bases with no gene match: 4. The CDR3 nucleotides are TGTGCCAGCAGTTTATTGGGGACAGGGGGGACCTACGAGCAGTACTTC. Residues: CASSLLGTGGTYEQYF.

The V call is TRBV18, the J call TRBJ1-2; TRBD1 might be the D (5 bases). The ends were cut back, 4 bases at V and 1 base at J, with 13 bases in the middle. The CDR3 extends over 15 amino acids. Germline V gives CDR1 KGHSH, CDR2 LQKENI. The CDR3 DNA reads as TGTGCCAGCTCACTCAGGGAGGTTTTTAACTATGGCTACACCTTC. Translation: CASSLREVFNYGYTF. Full variable domain (missing parts from reference TRBV18 and TRBJ1-2): NAGVMQNPRHLVRRRGQEARLRCSPMKGHSHVYWYRQLPEEGLKFMVYLQKENIIDESGMPKERFSAEFPKEGPSILRIQQVVRGDSAAYFCASSLREVFNYGYTFGSGTRLTVV.

The V call is TRBV6-5, the J call TRBJ2-7; 8 bases agree with TRBD1. The CDR3 spans 16 residues. Germline V gene sequence: CDR1 MNHEY, CDR2 SVGAGI. Trimming cost V 0 bases and J 0 bases; bases outside gene matches: 4. This chain's CDR3 is CASSYSGQALSYEQYF. Written as DNA, the CDR3 is TGTGCCAGCAGTTACTCGGGACAGGCCCTCTCCTACGAGCAGTACTTC.